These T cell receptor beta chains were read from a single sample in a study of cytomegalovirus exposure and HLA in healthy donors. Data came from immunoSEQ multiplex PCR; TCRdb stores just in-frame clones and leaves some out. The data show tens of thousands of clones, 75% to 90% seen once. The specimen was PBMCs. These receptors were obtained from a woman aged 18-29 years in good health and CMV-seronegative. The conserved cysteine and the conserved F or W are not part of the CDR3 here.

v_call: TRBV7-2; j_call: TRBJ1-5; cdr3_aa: ASSSDRLSNQPQH
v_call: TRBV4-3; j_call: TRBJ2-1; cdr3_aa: ASSLDSSSYNEQF
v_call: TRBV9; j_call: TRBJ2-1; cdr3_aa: ASSVSGGSGSGPYNEQF
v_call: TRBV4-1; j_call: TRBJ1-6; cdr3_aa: ASSQEAINNSPLH
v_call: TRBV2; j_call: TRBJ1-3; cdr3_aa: ASSPMGQPGNTIY
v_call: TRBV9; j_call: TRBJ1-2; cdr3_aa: ASLGGTGYT
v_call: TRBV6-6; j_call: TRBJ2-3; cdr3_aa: ATKGMGPSTDTQY
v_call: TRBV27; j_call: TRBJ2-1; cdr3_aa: ASSREVTYNEQF
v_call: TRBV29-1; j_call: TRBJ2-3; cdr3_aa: SVEGQVSDTQY
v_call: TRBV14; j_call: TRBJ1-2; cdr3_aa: ASSPGTVHGYT
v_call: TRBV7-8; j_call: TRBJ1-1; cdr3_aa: ASSHPGRGNTEAF
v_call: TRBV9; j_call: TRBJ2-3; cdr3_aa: ASSPRWRGVSTDTQY
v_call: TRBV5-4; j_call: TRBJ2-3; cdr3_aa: ASSGLAGGRSADTQY
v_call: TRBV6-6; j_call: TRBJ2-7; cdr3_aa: ASRTGGVLSYEQY
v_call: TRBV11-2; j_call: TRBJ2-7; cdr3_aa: ASSLGQGFEQY
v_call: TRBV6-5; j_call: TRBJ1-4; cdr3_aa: ASSSFGGTNEKLF
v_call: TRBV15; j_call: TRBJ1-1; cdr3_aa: ATSRVGKTGIPNTEAF